Below are 21 T cell receptor beta chains sequenced from a single sample in a study of response to subunit inactivated influenza vaccine. TCRdb reanalysed the RT-PCR reads using MiXCR and keeps one entry per CDR3 protein. The table records more than 700,000 distinct CDR3 sequences, about 20% of them present only once. Sequencing used PBMCs from blood, obtained less than 6 days after vaccination. The receptors originated from a man aged 45-65 years who received an inactivated influenza vaccine.

This clonotype was counted between two and nine times. The gene calls are TRBV6-2 or TRBV6-3 and TRBJ2-1, with D possibly TRBD2 on 6 matching bases. The V gene's germline CDR1 is MNHEY and CDR2 SVGEGT. The V gene lost 7 bases and the J gene lost 10 bases, with 14 bases spanning the gap. The CDR3 sequence is 12 residues long. The CDR3 DNA sequence: TGTGCCAGCACGCGGGGCGCGCGGGAGCAGTTCTTC. Its translation is CASTRGAREQFF.

The CDR3 is CASSGDQSGANVLTF. The CDR3 coding sequence is TGTGCCAGCAGCGGGGACCAGTCTGGGGCCAACGTCCTGACTTTC. This chain connects TRBV9 to TRBJ2-6; D is tentatively TRBD1 or TRBD2 (5 bases each). V shed 3 bases and J shed 1 base, with 8 bases lying between them. The CDR3 consists of 15 residues. CDR1 is SGDLS, CDR2 YYNGEE, per germline.

This clonotype was counted between two and nine times. CDR3 region: CSANTYNEQFF. The CDR3 DNA reads as TGCAGTGCCAATACGTACAATGAGCAGTTCTTC. V is TRBV20-1 and J is TRBJ2-1; D unresolved. Trimming pared 6 bases from V and 4 bases from J, leaving 7 bases between. There are 11 residues in the CDR3. Germline-derived CDR1 and CDR2 are DFQATT and SNEGSKA (reference sequence).

This clonotype was seen a handful of times. The chain recombines TRBV15 with TRBJ2-2; D is uncertain. Between the trimmed V and J ends, which lost 0 bases and 2 bases, there was a span of 10 bases. This CDR3 contains 16 residues. Germline CDR1 LNHNV, CDR2 YYDKDF (reference sequence). The CDR3 reads CATSRDRSGNTGELFF. The CDR3 coding sequence is TGTGCCACCAGCAGAGATCGGTCGGGTAACACCGGGGAGCTGTTTTTT.

This clonotype was picked up many times. The rearrangement uses TRBV18 and TRBJ2-7; 7 positions match TRBD2. The V and J ends lost 3 bases and 3 bases, in that order; junction bases with no gene match: 5. Germline CDR1 reads KGHSH; CDR2 reads LQKENI. The CDR3 is 14 residues long. CDR3 sequence reads: CASSPRSGVYEQYF. As DNA, the CDR3 is TGTGCCAGCTCACCTCGGAGCGGGGTCTACGAGCAGTACTTC.

The chain has TRBV10-3 and TRBJ2-5; 8 nucleotides line up with TRBD2. V shed 2 bases, J shed 5 bases, and the junction held 10 bases outside the gene matches. CDR1 is ENHRY and CDR2 is SYGVKD in the germline V gene. The CDR3 spans 16 residues. The CDR3 sequence is CAISERGLGIVETQYF. In DNA, the CDR3 is TGTGCCATCAGTGAGAGGGGACTAGGTATTGTGGAGACCCAGTACTTC.

V gene TRBV4-3 combines with J gene TRBJ2-5; D gene ambiguous. In germline, CDR1 is LGHNA, CDR2 YSLEER. V lost 2 bases to trimming and J lost 5 bases, with 9 bases between them. The CDR3 is made up of 13 amino acids. The CDR3 nucleotides are TGCGCCAGCAGCCAAACTCCACGGGAGACCCAGTACTTC. Amino acids: CASSQTPRETQYF.

This clonotype appeared a few times. The chain uses TRBV9 and TRBJ2-7, with 7 bases that match TRBD1. V was pared by 3 bases and J by 2 bases, with 8 bases of the junction left unmatched. The CDR3 runs to 15 residues. Germline V gives CDR1 SGDLS, CDR2 YYNGEE. The CDR3 loop reads CASSAGTVEPYEQYF. For the CDR3, the DNA is TGTGCCAGCAGCGCAGGGACAGTTGAGCCCTACGAGCAGTACTTC.

This clonotype was observed at least ten times. The chain is built from TRBV5-1 and TRBJ2-5, with a weak D call TRBD1 (5 bases). The CDR3 is 14 residues long. Germline CDR1 and CDR2: SGHRS and YFSETQ. Between the trimmed V and J ends, which lost 4 bases and 2 bases, there was a span of 12 bases. The CDR3 sequence: CASSPSQGQETQYF. CDR3 nucleotide sequence: TGCGCCAGCAGCCCATCCCAGGGTCAAGAGACCCAGTACTTC.

The rearrangement uses TRBV20-1 and TRBJ2-1, with D uncertain. The germline V and J ends were trimmed by 0 bases and 0 bases, with 12 bases remaining between them. This CDR3 is built from 16 residues. The germline V gene encodes CDR1 DFQATT and CDR2 SNEGSKA (reference sequence). CDR3 amino acids: CSARDHGGRSYNEQFF. The CDR3 DNA sequence: TGCAGTGCTAGAGATCACGGCGGTCGCTCCTACAATGAGCAGTTCTTC.

This clonotype has more than one count but fewer than ten. The chain is built from TRBV19 and TRBJ1-1; D possibly corresponds to TRBD1 (6 bases). V was trimmed by 3 bases and J by 2 bases, leaving 13 bases between them. The CDR3 consists of 15 residues. Germline loops: CDR1 LNHDA, CDR2 SQIVND (reference sequence). The CDR3 sequence: CASSIGQRTNTEAFF. The CDR3 DNA sequence: TGTGCCAGTAGTATCGGACAGAGGACAAACACTGAAGCTTTCTTT.

This clonotype appeared a few times. The chain uses TRBV24-1 and TRBJ2-3, with 10 bases aligning to TRBD1. Trimming at V came to 4 bases and at J to 3 bases, leaving 6 bases not matched to a gene. The CDR3 loop spans 16 amino acids. Germline V gene lookup returns CDR1 KGHDR and CDR2 SFDVKD. The CDR3, as DNA: TGTGCCACCAGTGACCCCCGGGACAGGGGTACAGATACGCAGTATTTT. As protein: CATSDPRDRGTDTQYF.

The genes are TRBV10-3 and TRBJ2-3; unclear D gene. The germline V gene encodes CDR1 ENHRY and CDR2 SYGVKD. V lost 10 bases to trimming and J lost 2 bases, with 16 bases between them. The CDR3 loop spans 14 amino acids. The CDR3 DNA reads TGTGCCACTTCGGGTTTGACTGCCACAGATACGCAGTATTTT. Translation: CATSGLTATDTQYF.

The table lists this clonotype with a few counts. V is TRBV27 and J is TRBJ2-1; D remains unclear. The V and J ends lost 4 bases and 9 bases respectively, with 13 bases between them. CDR1 MNHEY and CDR2 SMNVEV come from the germline V gene (reference sequence). The CDR3 contains 13 residues. The CDR3: CASSSGAIGEQFF. The CDR3, as DNA: TGTGCCAGCAGTTCGGGCGCGATCGGTGAGCAGTTCTTC.

Here the CDR3 DNA reads TGTGCCAGCAGCTCAGGGGCGTTCGGCTACACCTTC. It yields the protein CASSSGAFGYTF. J is TRBJ1-2 and V is TRBV6-2 or TRBV6-3; TRBD1 is a possible D gene (6 bases). Germline V gene sequence: CDR1 MNHEY, CDR2 SVGEGT. The CDR3 spans 12 residues. The V end lost 6 bases, the J end lost 8 bases, and 13 bases lay between the germline ends.

This clonotype was recorded a few times. The CDR3 region is CASSLAGGPAYNEQFF. CDR3 nucleotides: TGCGCCAGCAGCTTGGCGGGGGGCCCAGCCTACAATGAGCAGTTCTTC. The chain has TRBV5-1 and TRBJ2-1; D possibly corresponds to TRBD2 (7 bases). Germline assignment: CDR1 SGHRS and CDR2 YFSETQ. The CDR3 is 16 residues long. Trimming took 0 bases from V and 2 from J, leaving 12 bases between them.

The chain joins TRBV2 to TRBJ1-5, with TRBD1 as a possible D gene (6 bases). Germline V gene data show CDR1 as SNHLY and CDR2 as FYNNEI. Between the trimmed V and J ends, which lost 4 bases and 2 bases, there was a span of 15 bases. This CDR3 comprises 16 residues. This chain's CDR3 is CASSGTGGLGNQPQHF. The CDR3, as DNA: TGTGCCAGCAGTGGAACTGGGGGGCTTGGCAATCAGCCCCAGCATTTT.

The sample holds a few counts of this clonotype. The rearrangement links TRBV12-3 or TRBV12-4 to TRBJ2-5; D perhaps matches TRBD1 (5 bases). The CDR3 is 15 residues long. Trimming shortened V by 5 bases and J by 4 bases, and 17 bases separated the two germline ends. The CDR3 bases are TGTGCCAGCAGTCCACAGGTGCCAACAATAGAGACCCAGTACTTC. Encoded protein: CASSPQVPTIETQYF.

This clonotype was counted a few times. The genes are TRBV4-3 and TRBJ2-3; 10 bases fit TRBD2. The CDR3 is 17 amino acids. In germline, CDR1 is LGHNA, CDR2 YSLEER. The J segment lost 4 bases and the V segment lost 0 bases, leaving 7 bases of the junction unmatched. CDR3 DNA sequence: TGCGCCAGCAGCCAAGATGGGACTAGCGAGATCGCAGATACGCAGTATTTT. Its translation: CASSQDGTSEIADTQYF.

This clonotype was detected ten times or more. The chain joins TRBV18 to TRBJ2-1, with 7 positions matching TRBD2. Germline values: CDR1 KGHSH, CDR2 LQKENI. The CDR3 extends over 18 amino acids. V shed 1 base and J 9 bases; nucleotides not matched to a gene: 18. This CDR3 is CASSPRSSGVGSRGEQFF. DNA of the CDR3: TGTGCCAGCTCACCACGTTCTAGCGGAGTGGGGTCTCGAGGTGAGCAGTTCTTC.

The rearrangement joins TRBV10-2 to TRBJ2-7; D is uncertain. Germline CDR1 and CDR2: WSHSY and SAAADI. This CDR3 comprises 16 residues. Trimming removed 2 bases at V and 7 bases at J, with 21 bases between. The CDR3 bases are TGCGCCAGCAGTGAGACGGCGAGGAGCTGGGTTCGGGAGCAGTACTTC. This encodes CASSETARSWVREQYF.